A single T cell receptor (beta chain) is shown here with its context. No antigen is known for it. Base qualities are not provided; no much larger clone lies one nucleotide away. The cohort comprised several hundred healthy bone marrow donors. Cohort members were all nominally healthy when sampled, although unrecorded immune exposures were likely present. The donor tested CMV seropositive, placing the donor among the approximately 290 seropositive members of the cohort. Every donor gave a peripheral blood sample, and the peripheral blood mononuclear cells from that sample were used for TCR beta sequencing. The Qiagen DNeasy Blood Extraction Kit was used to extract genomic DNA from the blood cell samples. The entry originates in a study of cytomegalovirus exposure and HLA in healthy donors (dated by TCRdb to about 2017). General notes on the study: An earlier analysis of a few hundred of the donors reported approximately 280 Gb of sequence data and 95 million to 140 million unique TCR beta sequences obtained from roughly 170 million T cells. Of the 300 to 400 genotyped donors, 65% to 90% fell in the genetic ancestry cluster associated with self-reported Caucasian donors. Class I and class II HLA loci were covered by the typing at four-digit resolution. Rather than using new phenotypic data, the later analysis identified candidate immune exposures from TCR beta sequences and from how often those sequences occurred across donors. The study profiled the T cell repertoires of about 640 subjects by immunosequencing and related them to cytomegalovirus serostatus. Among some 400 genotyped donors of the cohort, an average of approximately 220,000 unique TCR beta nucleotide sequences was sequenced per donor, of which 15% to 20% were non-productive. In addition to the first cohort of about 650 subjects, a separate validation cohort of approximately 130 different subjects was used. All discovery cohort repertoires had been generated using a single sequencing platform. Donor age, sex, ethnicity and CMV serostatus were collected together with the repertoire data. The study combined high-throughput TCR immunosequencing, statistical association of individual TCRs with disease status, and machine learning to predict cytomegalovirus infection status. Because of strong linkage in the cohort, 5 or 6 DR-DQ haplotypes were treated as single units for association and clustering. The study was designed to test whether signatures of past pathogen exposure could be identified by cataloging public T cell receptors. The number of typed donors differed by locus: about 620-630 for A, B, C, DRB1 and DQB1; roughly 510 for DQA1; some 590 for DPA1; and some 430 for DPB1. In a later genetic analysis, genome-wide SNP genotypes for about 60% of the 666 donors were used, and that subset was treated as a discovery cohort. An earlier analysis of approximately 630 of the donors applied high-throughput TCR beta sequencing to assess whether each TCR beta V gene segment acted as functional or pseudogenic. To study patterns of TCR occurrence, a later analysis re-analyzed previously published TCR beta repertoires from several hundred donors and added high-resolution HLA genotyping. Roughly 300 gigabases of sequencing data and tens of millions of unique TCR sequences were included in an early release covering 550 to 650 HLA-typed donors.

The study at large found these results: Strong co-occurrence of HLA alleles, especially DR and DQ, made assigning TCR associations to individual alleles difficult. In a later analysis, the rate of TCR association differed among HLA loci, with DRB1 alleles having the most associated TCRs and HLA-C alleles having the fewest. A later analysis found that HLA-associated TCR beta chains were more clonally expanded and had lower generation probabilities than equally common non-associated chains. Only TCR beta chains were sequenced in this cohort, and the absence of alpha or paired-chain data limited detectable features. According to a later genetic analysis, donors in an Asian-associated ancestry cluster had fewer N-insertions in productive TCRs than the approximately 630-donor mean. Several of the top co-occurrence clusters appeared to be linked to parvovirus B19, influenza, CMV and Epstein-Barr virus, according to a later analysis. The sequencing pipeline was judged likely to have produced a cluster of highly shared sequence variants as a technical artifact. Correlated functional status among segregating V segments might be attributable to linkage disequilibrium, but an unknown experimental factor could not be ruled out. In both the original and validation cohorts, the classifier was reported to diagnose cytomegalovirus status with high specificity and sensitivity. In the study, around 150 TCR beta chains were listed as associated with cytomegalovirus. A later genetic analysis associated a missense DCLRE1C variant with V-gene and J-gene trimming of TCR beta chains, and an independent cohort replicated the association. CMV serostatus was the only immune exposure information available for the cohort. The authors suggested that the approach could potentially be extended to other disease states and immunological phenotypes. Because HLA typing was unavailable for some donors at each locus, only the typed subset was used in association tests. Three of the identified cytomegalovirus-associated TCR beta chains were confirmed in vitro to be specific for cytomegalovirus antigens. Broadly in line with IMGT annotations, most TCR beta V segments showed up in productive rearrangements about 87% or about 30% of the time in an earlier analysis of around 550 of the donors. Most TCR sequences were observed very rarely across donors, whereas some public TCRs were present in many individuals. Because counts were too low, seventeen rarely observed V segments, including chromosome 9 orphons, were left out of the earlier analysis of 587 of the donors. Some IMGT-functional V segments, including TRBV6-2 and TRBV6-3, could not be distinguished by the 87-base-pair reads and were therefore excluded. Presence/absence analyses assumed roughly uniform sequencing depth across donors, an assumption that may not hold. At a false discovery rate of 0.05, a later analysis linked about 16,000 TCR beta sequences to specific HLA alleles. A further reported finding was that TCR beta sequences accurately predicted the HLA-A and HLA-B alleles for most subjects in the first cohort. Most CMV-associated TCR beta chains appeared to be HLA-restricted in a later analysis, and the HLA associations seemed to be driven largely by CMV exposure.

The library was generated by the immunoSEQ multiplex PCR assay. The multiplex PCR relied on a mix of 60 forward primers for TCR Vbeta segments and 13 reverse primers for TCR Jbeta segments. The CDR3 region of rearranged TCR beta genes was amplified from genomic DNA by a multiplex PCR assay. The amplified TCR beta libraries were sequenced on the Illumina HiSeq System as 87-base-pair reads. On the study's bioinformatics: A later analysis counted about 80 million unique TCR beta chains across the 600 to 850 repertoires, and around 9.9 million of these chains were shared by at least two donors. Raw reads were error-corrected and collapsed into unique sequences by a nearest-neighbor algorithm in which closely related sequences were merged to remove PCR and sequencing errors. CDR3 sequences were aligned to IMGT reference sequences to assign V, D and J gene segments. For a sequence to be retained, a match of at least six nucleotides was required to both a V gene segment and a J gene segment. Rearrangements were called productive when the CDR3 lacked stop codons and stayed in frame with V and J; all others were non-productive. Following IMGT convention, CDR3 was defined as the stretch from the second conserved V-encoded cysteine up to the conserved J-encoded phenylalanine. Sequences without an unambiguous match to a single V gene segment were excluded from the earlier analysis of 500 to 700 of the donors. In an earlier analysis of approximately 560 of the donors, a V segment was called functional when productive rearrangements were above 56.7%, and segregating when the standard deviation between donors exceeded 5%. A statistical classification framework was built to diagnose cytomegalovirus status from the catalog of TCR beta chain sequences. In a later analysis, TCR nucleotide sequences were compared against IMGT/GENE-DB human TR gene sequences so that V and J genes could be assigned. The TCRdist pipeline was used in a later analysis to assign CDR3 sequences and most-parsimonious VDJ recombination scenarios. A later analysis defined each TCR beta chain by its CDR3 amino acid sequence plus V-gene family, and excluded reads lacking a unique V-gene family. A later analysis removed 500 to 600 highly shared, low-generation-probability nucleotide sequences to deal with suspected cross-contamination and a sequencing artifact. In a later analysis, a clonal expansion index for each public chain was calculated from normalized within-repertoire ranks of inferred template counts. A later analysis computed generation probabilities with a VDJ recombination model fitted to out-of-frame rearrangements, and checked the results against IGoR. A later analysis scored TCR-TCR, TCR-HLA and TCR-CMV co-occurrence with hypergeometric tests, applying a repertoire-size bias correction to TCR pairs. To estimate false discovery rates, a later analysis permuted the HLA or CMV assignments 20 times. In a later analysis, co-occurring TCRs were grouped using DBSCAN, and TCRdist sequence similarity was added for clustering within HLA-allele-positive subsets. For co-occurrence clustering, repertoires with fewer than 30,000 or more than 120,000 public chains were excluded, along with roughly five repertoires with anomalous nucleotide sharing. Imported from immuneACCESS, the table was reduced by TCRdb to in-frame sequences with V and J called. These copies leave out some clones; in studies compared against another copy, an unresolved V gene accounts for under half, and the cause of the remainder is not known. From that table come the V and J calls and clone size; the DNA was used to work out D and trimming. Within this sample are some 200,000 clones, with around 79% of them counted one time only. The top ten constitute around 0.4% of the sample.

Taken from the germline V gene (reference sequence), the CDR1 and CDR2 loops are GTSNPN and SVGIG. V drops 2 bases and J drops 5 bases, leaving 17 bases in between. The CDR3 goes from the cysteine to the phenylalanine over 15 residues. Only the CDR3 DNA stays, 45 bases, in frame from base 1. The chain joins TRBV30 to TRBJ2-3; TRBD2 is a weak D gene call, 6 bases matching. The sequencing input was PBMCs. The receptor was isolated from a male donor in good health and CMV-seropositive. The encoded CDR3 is CAWSLGRDGGDTQYF. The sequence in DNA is TGTGCCTGGAGTTTGGGGCGGGACGGGGGAGATACGCAGTATTTT. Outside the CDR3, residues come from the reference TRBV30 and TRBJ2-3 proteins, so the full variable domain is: SQTIHQWPATLVQPVGSPLSLECTVEGTSNPNLYWYRQAAGRGLQLLFYSVGIGQISSEVPQNLSASRPQDRQFILSSKKLLLSDSGFYLCAWSLGRDGGDTQYFGPGTRLTVL.